Following are 4 T cell receptor beta chains from one sample sequenced in a study of Tregs in tolerant kidney transplant recipients. Generated by immunoSEQ multiplex PCR, the TCRdb table keeps only in-frame clones and is missing some. The sample records 46,000 or so clones, more than 80% being singletons. Sequencing was performed on Tregs from blood. Receptors originate from a human donor in good health.

Comment on this clone: At one of its ends the junction is not consistent with the germline gene, which may arise from a read error. V is TRBV28 and J is TRBJ1-5, with D perhaps matching TRBD1 (6 bases). The CDR3 runs to 15 residues. Germline V lookup: CDR1 MDHEN, CDR2 SYDVKM. CDR3 region: CASRNGGAVNRPQHF. As DNA, the CDR3 is TGTGCCAGCAGAAATGGGGGGGCGGTTAATCGGCCCCAGCATTTT.

As DNA, the CDR3 is TGTGCCAGTAGTACTTGGGACAGGGGATCCCACAATGAGCAGTTCTTC. It encodes CASSTWDRGSHNEQFF. The chain combines TRBV19 with TRBJ2-1, with 10 bases identical to TRBD1. With V trimmed by 4 bases and J by 5 bases, 8 bases remained unmatched. This CDR3 region has 16 residues. Germline V CDR1 and CDR2: LNHDA, SQIVND (reference sequence).

This clone appeared a single time. The CDR3 here is CASSLYSGSHEQYF. CDR3 bases: TGTGCCAGCAGCTTGTACAGCGGGAGCCACGAGCAGTACTTC. This chain joins TRBV7-9 and TRBJ2-7; 8 bases map to TRBD2. V was clipped by 3 bases and J by 5 bases; unmatched bases: 6. This CDR3 region has 14 residues. Germline V gene data show CDR1 as SEHNR and CDR2 as FQNEAQ (reference sequence).

V usage is TRBV7-9 and J usage is TRBJ2-3, with 9 bases lining up with TRBD2. The CDR3 spans 18 residues. The V and J ends lost 2 bases and 2 bases, in that order; junction bases with no gene match: 11. From germline, CDR1 is SEHNR and CDR2 FQNEAQ (reference sequence). DNA for the CDR3: TGTGCCAGCAGCTTACTCGGACTGGCGGGAGGGCTCACAGATACGCAGTATTTT. It yields the protein CASSLLGLAGGLTDTQYF.